This T cell receptor beta chain was obtained from a study of T-cell reconstitution after alpha-beta-depleted transplantation in children. Whole-study findings and limits: A year had passed since transplant, and T-cell counts and diversity by then came mostly from newly produced T cells. It was surviving recipient T cells and thymic progenitors that gave some patients high TCRbeta diversity at day 60.

On this clonotype itself: The antigen is unknown.

The TCRbeta library incorporated unique molecular identifiers. TCRdb used MiXCR to reprocess the PCR reads, holding one entry per CDR3 protein. This sample has just over 200,000 distinct CDR3 sequences, with approximately 8.4% found just once. The V end lost 4 bases, the J end lost 4 bases, and 12 bases lay between the germline ends. CDR1 and CDR2 from the germline V gene are KGHSH and LQKENI. The CDR3 is 14 amino acids. This TCR came from a male patient aged 2-15 years who had a stem cell transplant for acute myeloid leukemia, so the T cells may come from the graft donor. Here the sequenced sample was PBMCs, mostly from graft donor cells, taken 360 days after TCRalphabeta/CD19-depleted stem cell transplant. The rearrangement joins TRBV18 to TRBJ2-3; TRBD1 might be the D (6 bases). In DNA form, the CDR3 reads TGTGCCAGCTCACGCTACAGGGTACCAGATACGCAGTATTTT. Translated: CASSRYRVPDTQYF.